This T cell receptor beta chain was sequenced during a study of glioma-infiltrating T cells (dated by TCRdb to 2015 to 2016). About the investigation overall: Glioma tissue, non-neoplastic brain tissue and matched peripheral blood mononuclear cells were used as sources from which TCR alpha- and beta-chain repertoires were sequenced. Each tissue-infiltrating repertoire was compared with the same patient's peripheral blood repertoire to measure divergence between tissue and blood T-cell populations. Three low-grade glioma patients, eight or nine primary glioblastoma patients and three non-glioma patients contributing non-neoplastic brain tissue were included in the paired cohort. The research as a whole found: Small numbers underpinned the group comparisons: eight or nine glioblastoma patients, three low-grade glioma patients and three non-neoplastic patients. VJ-independent divergence between tissue and blood was found to be below expectation in non-neoplastic patients but above expectation in all gliomas, particularly low-grade gliomas. Very few CDR3 sequences were shared between tissue and blood, attributed to high CDR3 diversity and limited sampling.

The iRepertoire nested amplicon-rescue multiplex PCR (arm-PCR) platform was used to amplify TCR alpha and beta CDR3 regions from RNA. The input for one-step reverse transcription and amplification was about 95-400 ng of tissue mRNA or PBMC total RNA. Following bead purification, Illumina adapters were added by a secondary multiplex PCR, and the libraries were gel-purified between 200 and 400 bp. Libraries carried internal 6-nucleotide barcodes used for demultiplexing. The libraries were sequenced on an Illumina MiSeq using 2x220 or 2x250 nucleotide paired-end reads. The study's own analysis went as follows. FLASH 1.2.11 was used to merge paired reads, and BWA-MEM then aligned the reads to the GRCh37 human genome before TRA and TRB reads were extracted. An IMGT-derived reference of cassette sequences and CDR3 motifs, with pseudogenes included, was used for V and J assignment. Reads were translated in three frames, and productive CDR3s were defined by a C…FGXG motif without stop codons. A clonotype was defined as a unique combination of a V-J cassette pair and a CDR3 amino acid sequence. Filtering of reads was based on Hamming distance, with the threshold set by the sequence error rate of each sample in mapped regions. TCRdb reran the public reads through fastp at Q25 and MiXCR, keeping productive beta chains. Under each unique CDR3 protein, matching rows form one entry showing the most common genes and DNA. It is TCRdb's table, rather than the study itself, that gives the V and J calls and clone size. The sample has about 180,000 distinct CDR3 sequences on record, more than 35% of them singletons. The ten largest clones capture around 5% of the sample.

CDR1 LNHDA and CDR2 SQIVND are derived from the germline V gene (reference sequence). Cut back by 5 bases and 0 bases, the V and J ends lie 16 bases apart. The CDR3, cysteine through phenylalanine, is 16 amino acids long. Solely the CDR3 DNA is kept, with 48 bases framed from the first base. This clonotype was found a few times. The clone's antigen remains unknown. Base-call qualities are not available, and no considerably larger clone is one nucleotide away. The V gene is TRBV19 and the J gene is TRBJ1-1; 5 matching bases give a weak D call of TRBD1. This sequence was found in a human donor with low-grade glioma or glioblastoma, undergoing nonglioma brain surgery, or in good health (not recorded which). Sequenced input: glioma tissue, nonneoplastic brain tissue, or PBMCs (not recorded which). For the CDR3, the sequence is CASSSPPRQMNTEAFF. The DNA reads as follows: TGTGCCAGTAGTTCACCGCCGAGACAGATGAACACTGAAGCTTTCTTT.